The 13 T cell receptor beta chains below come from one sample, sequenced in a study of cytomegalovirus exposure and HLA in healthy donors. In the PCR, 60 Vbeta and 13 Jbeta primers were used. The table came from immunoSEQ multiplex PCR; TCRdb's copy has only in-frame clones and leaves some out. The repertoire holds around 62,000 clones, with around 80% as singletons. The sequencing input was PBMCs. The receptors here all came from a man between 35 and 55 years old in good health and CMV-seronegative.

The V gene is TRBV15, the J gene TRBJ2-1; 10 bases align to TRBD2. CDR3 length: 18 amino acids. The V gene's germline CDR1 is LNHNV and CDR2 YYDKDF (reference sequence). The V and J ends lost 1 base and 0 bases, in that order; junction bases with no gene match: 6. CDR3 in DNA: TGTGCCACCAGCAGAGCAGCTAGCGGGAGTTCCTCCTACAATGAGCAGTTCTTC. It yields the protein CATSRAASGSSSYNEQFF.

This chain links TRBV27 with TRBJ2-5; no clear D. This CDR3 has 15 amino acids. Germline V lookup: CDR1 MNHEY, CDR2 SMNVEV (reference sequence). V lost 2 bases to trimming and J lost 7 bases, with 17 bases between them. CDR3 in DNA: TGTGCCAGCAGTTTACTTCCTGGTATGCAGGCGACCCAGTACTTC. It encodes CASSLLPGMQATQYF.

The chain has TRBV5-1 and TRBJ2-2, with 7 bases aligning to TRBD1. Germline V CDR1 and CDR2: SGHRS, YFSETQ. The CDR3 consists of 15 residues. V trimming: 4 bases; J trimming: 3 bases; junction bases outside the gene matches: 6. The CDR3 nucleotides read TGCGCCAGCAGCGCCAGACAGGGCTACACCGGGGAGCTGTTTTTT. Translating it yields CASSARQGYTGELFF.

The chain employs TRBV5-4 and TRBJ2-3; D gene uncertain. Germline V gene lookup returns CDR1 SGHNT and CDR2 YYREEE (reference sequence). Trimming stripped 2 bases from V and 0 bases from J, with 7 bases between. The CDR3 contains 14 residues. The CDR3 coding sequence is TGTGCCAGCAGCTTACGGTCTAGCACAGATACGCAGTATTTT. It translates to CASSLRSSTDTQYF.

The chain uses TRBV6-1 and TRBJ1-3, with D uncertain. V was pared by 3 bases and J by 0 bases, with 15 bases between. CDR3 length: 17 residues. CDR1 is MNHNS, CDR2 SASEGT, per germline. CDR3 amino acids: CASSETGEAYSGNTIYF. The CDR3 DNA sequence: TGTGCCAGCAGTGAGACTGGCGAGGCATACTCTGGAAACACCATATATTTT.

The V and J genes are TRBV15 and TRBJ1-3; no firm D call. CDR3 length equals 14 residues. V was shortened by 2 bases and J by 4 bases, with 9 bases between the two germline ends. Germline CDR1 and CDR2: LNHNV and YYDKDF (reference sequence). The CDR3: CATSRTRSGNTIYF. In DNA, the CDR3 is TGTGCCACCAGCAGAACCAGATCCGGAAACACCATATATTTT. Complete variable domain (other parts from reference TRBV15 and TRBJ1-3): DAMVIQNPRYQVTQFGKPVTLSCSQTLNHNVMYWYQQKSSQAPKLLFHYYDKDFNNEADTPDNFQSRRPNTSFCFLDIRSPGLGDTAMYLCATSRTRSGNTIYFGEGSWLTVV.

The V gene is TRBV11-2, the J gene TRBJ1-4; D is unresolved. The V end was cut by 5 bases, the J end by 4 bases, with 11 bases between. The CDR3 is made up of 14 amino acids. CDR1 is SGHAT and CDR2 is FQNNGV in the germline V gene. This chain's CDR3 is CASSRHTVNEKLFF. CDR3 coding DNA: TGTGCCAGCAGCCGACATACAGTTAATGAAAAACTGTTTTTT.

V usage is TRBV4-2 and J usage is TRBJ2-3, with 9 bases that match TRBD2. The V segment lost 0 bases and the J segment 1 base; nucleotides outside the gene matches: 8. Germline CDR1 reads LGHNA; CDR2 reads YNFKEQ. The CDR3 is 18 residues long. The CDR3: CASSQEGAGGPGTDTQYF. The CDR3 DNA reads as TGTGCCAGCAGCCAAGAGGGGGCGGGGGGGCCCGGCACAGATACGCAGTATTTT.

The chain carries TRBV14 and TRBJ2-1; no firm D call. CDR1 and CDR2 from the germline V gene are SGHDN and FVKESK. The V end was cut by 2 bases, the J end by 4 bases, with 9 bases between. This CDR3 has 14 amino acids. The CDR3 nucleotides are TGTGCCAGCAGCCAATTTCGAGATTACAATGAGCAGTTCTTC. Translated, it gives CASSQFRDYNEQFF.

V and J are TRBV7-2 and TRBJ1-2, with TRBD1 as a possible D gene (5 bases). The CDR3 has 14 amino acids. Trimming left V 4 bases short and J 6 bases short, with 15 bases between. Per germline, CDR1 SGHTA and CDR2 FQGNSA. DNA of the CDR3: TGTGCCAGCAGCTCTTCGGGGGGGTACGATGGCTACACCTTC. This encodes CASSSSGGYDGYTF.

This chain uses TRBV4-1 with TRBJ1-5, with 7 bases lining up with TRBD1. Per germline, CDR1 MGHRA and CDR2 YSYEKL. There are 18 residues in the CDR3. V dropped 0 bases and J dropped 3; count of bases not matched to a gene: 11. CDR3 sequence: CASSQEIFGDSANQPQHF. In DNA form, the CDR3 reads TGCGCCAGCAGCCAAGAGATTTTTGGGGACAGTGCCAATCAGCCCCAGCATTTT.

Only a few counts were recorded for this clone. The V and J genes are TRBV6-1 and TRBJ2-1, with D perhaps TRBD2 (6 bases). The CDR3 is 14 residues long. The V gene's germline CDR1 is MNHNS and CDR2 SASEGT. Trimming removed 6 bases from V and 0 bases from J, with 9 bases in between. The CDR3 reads CASRGSGSYNEQFF. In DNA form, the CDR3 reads TGTGCCAGCAGAGGTAGCGGCTCCTACAATGAGCAGTTCTTC.

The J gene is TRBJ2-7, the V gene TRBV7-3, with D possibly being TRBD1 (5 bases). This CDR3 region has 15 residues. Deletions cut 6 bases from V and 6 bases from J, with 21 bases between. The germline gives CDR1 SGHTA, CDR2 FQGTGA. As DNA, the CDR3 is TGTGCCAGCAGAGCTAATCCAGGGTGGTCGTCCGAGCAGTACTTC. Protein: CASRANPGWSSEQYF.